This record looks at one T cell receptor (beta chain) sequence and its context. Sequenced by immunoSEQ multiplex PCR; TCRdb stores in-frame clones only, minus some. Of 450,000 to 500,000 clones listed, approximately 85% are singletons. This entry is derived from a study of blood T cell repertoires in COVID-19. About the study: Some COVID-19 samples were acute and others convalescent; all came from the United States, Italy and Spain.

This CDR3 spans 15 amino acids. CDR1 SGHKS and CDR2 YYEKEE come from the germline V gene (reference sequence). Trimming cost V 1 base and J 1 base, with 11 bases left between them. The sample was peripheral blood. This sequence was found in a human donor in a cohort sampled during active COVID-19. This chain links TRBV5-5 with TRBJ1-1; D not resolved. In DNA form, the CDR3 reads TGTGCCAGCAGCTTGCACGGACGGGGGAACACTGAAGCTTTCTTT. This sequence encodes CASSLHGRGNTEAFF.